Detailed here is one T cell receptor beta chain. Its antigen is not identified. The assay was immunoSEQ multiplex PCR, and TCRdb's table has in-frame clones only and misses some. Here the sample spans about 98,000 clones, more than 75% being singletons. The data belong to a study of graft-versus-host responses after intestinal transplantation. Broader study findings: Ileal or blood samples showed some GvH clones first, and such clones were also found in recipient marrow. Early post-transplant falls in HvG clones accompanied the peak levels of circulating GvH clones. Allografts of one patient group, those with graft-donor T cell macrochimerism, had high graft-versus-host to host-versus-graft clonal ratios.

The V and J ends lost 1 base and 7 bases respectively, with 7 bases between them. This CDR3 contains 13 residues. CDR1 and CDR2 from the germline V gene are SGHNT and YENEEA. The chain links TRBV11-3 to TRBJ2-2; D is unresolved. The sequence was collected from a human patient who received an intestinal transplant, so some T cells may come from the graft donor. The sample was PBMCs, taken 255 days after intestinal transplant. The CDR3 region is CASSLGWGGELFF. CDR3 nucleotides: TGTGCCAGCAGCTTAGGATGGGGCGGGGAGCTGTTTTTT. Filled out from reference TRBV11-3 and TRBJ2-2, the complete variable domain reads EAGVVQSPRYKIIEKKQPVAFWCNPISGHNTLYWYLQNLGQGPELLIRYENEEAVDDSQLPKDRFSAERLKGVDSTLKIQPAELGDSAVYLCASSLGWGGELFFGEGSRLTVL.